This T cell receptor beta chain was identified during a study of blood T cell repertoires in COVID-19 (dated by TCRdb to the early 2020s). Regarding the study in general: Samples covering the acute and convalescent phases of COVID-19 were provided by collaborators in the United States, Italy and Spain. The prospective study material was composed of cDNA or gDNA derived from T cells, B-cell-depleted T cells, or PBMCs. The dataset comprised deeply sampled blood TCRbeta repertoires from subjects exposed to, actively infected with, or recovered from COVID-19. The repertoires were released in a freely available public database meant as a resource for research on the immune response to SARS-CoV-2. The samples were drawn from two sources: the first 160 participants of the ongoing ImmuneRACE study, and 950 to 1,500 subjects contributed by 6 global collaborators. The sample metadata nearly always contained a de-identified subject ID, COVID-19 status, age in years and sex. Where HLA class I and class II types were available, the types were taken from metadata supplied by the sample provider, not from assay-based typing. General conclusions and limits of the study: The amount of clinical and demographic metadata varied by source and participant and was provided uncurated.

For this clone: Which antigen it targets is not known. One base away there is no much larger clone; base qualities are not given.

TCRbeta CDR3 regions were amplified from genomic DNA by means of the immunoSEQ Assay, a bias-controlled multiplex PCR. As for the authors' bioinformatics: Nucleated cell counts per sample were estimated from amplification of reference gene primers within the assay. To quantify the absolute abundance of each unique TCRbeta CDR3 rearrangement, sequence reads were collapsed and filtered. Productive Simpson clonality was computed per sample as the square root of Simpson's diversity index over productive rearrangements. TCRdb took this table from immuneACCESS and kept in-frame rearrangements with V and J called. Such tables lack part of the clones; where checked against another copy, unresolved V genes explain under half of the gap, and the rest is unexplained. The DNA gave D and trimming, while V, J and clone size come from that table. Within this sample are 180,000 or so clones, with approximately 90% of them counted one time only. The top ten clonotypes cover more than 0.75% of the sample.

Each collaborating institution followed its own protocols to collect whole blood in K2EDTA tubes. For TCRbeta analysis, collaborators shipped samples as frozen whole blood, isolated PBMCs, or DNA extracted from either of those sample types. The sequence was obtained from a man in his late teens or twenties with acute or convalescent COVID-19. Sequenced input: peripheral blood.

The nucleotide sequence reads TGTGCCAGCAGCGGCCGGACAGGGGACCCTTATAGCAATCAGCCCCAGCATTTT. The resulting protein is CASSGRTGDPYSNQPQHF. The rearranged segments are TRBV7-9 and TRBJ1-5; 9 central nucleotides agree with TRBD1. For this chain, trimming is 5 bases at the V end and 0 bases at the J end, and the number of junction bases without a gene match is 11. Counted from cysteine to phenylalanine, this CDR3 has 18 amino acids. Just the 54-base CDR3 DNA is kept, in frame starting at base 1. The germline V gene (reference sequence) specifies SEHNR as CDR1 and FQNEAQ as CDR2.